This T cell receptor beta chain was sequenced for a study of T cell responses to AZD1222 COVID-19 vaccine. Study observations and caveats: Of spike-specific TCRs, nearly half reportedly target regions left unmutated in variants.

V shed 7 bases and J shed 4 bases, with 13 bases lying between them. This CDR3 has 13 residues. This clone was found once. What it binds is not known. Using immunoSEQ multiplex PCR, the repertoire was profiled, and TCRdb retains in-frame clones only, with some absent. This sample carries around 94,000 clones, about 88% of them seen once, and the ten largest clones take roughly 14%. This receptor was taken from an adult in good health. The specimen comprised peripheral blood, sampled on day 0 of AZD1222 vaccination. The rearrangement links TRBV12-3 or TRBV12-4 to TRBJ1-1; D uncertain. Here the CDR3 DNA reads TGTGCCAGCATCGGTACCCTCGGCACTGAAGCTTTCTTT. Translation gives CASIGTLGTEAFF.